These 9 T cell receptor beta chains came from one sample sequenced in a study of cytomegalovirus exposure and HLA in healthy donors. PCR employed 60 Vbeta and 13 Jbeta primers. Clones were sequenced by immunoSEQ multiplex PCR, and TCRdb holds only the in-frame ones, with some missing. This sample carries 200,000 to 250,000 clones, around 75% of them seen once, and the ten largest clones take 1.5% to 2%. The sample consisted of PBMCs. The receptor source for this set is a woman under 40 in good health and CMV-seronegative.

The chain employs TRBV5-1 and TRBJ2-7; D is ambiguous. There are 12 residues in the CDR3. The V gene lost 2 bases and the J gene lost 6 bases, with 9 bases spanning the gap. CDR1 and CDR2 from the germline V gene are SGHRS and YFSETQ. CDR3 amino acids: CASSLPSIEQYF. The CDR3 nucleotides read TGCGCCAGCAGCTTACCGAGTATCGAGCAGTACTTC.

This clone was picked up one time. The V call is TRBV18, the J call TRBJ2-7; tentative D call: TRBD2 (6 bases). The CDR3 spans 13 residues. From germline, CDR1 is KGHSH and CDR2 LQKENI. Trimming cost V 4 bases and J 4 bases, with 11 bases left between them. CDR3 residues: CASSQTAGYEQYF. DNA of the CDR3: TGTGCCAGCTCACAGACTGCGGGATACGAGCAGTACTTC. The full variable domain, with the rest looked up from reference TRBV18 and TRBJ2-7, is NAGVMQNPRHLVRRRGQEARLRCSPMKGHSHVYWYRQLPEEGLKFMVYLQKENIIDESGMPKERFSAEFPKEGPSILRIQQVVRGDSAAYFCASSQTAGYEQYFGPGTRLTVT.

This chain connects TRBV5-4 to TRBJ2-1, with 10 bases aligning to TRBD1. V shed 4 bases and J 3 bases; nucleotides not matched to a gene: 4. CDR3 length: 15 amino acids. Germline values: CDR1 SGHNT, CDR2 YYREEE (reference sequence). As DNA, the CDR3 is TGTGCCAGCAGCCGGACAGGGGGACTCTACAATGAGCAGTTCTTC. This sequence encodes CASSRTGGLYNEQFF.

V and J are TRBV7-2 and TRBJ2-1, with 8 bases lining up with TRBD2. This CDR3 contains 15 residues. After removal of 3 bases from V and 7 bases from J, the junction contained 8 bases not matched to a gene. Germline CDR1 and CDR2: SGHTA and FQGNSA. The CDR3 nucleotides read TGTGCCAGCAGCTTTGTCGGGGGGGCCTTAAATGAGCAGTTCTTC. It codes for CASSFVGGALNEQFF.

This clone was observed once. V and J are TRBV27 and TRBJ2-1; TRBD1 aligns across 9 bases. This CDR3 is 14 amino acids long. Germline V gene data show CDR1 as MNHEY and CDR2 as SMNVEV (reference sequence). V was clipped by 7 bases and J by 2 bases; unmatched bases: 3. The CDR3 loop is CASTRQGAYNEQFF. CDR3 DNA: TGTGCCAGCACCCGACAGGGGGCCTACAATGAGCAGTTCTTC.

This chain connects TRBV7-8 to TRBJ2-5, with 12 bases lining up with TRBD1. J was trimmed by 5 bases and V by 3 bases; bases with no gene match: 4. The length of the CDR3 is 15 residues. The germline gives CDR1 SGHVS, CDR2 FQNEAQ. CDR3 nucleotides: TGTGCCAGCAGCTTTCGGGACAGGGGGCTGGAGACCCAGTACTTC. It is translated as CASSFRDRGLETQYF.

This rearrangement joins TRBV27 to TRBJ1-1, with D unresolved. V was trimmed by 3 bases and J by 0 bases, leaving 8 bases between them. The CDR3 is made up of 14 amino acids. Germline loops: CDR1 MNHEY, CDR2 SMNVEV (reference sequence). The CDR3 reads CASSFWGVNTEAFF. CDR3 coding DNA: TGTGCCAGCAGTTTCTGGGGAGTGAACACTGAAGCTTTCTTT.

The rearrangement uses TRBV20-1 and TRBJ2-5; D is unresolved. V was trimmed by 6 bases and J by 4 bases, leaving 6 bases between them. Germline CDR1 reads DFQATT; CDR2 reads SNEGSKA (reference sequence). The CDR3 has 10 residues. This chain's CDR3 is CSAPRETQYF. The CDR3 nucleotides are TGCAGTGCCCCTAGAGAGACCCAGTACTTC.

The CDR3 sequence: CASSLGRVNEKLFF. The CDR3 coding sequence is TGTGCCAGCAGCTTGGGCAGGGTTAATGAAAAACTGTTTTTT. This chain links TRBV5-8 with TRBJ1-4, with D possibly being TRBD1 (5 bases). Looked up from germline, CDR1 is SGHTS and CDR2 is YDEGEE. CDR3 length: 14 amino acids. V lost 0 bases and J lost 4, with 7 bases in between.